The present T cell receptor (beta chain) was sequenced within a study of Graves' ophthalmopathy and Graves' hyperthyroidism. Study in general: There was a collection of peripheral blood at initial diagnosis, before any treatment.

Beta-chain TCR CDR3 regions were amplified from RNA transcripts. In the first round, RT-PCR was carried out with HTBI primers, and a multiplex PCR formed the second round. Each CDR3 protein is one row after TCRdb ran MiXCR on the multiplex PCR reads. The sample carries 200,000 to 250,000 distinct CDR3 sequences, 45% recorded once. In the case of this clonotype: Its antigen is undetermined.

If patients had other autoimmune diseases, uncontrolled infections, pregnancy or lactation, they were excluded. The study's findings and limits: For separating ophthalmopathy from stable hyperthyroidism, a 13-signature model gave about 90% sensitivity and roughly 83% specificity. Most expanded clonotypes from thyroid (those above 0.001 frequency) were also found in blood.

Germline CDR1 and CDR2: SGHTA and FQGNSA. The CDR3 is made up of 18 amino acids. With 0 bases clipped from V and 3 bases from J, the junction kept 14 bases outside the gene matches. This chain joins TRBV7-2 and TRBJ2-7; 7 bases match TRBD1. Material: peripheral blood. The clonotype was recovered from an adult man with Graves' ophthalmopathy. CDR3 coding DNA: TGTGCCAGCAGCTTAGCGGTAAAGGGGGCGCAGCTTCGCTACGAGCAGTACTTC. Protein sequence: CASSLAVKGAQLRYEQYF.